Listed below are T cell receptor beta chains from one sample, sequenced in a study of naive and memory T cell subsets. TCRdb called the 5' RACE reads again in MiXCR, with one record for every CDR3 protein. This sample has tens of thousands of distinct CDR3 sequences, with approximately 8% found just once. The receptors were gathered from a female donor in good health. Each CDR3 is given with its conserved first and last residue. A D gene is named only where the DNA matches it firmly. Clone size is stated in some rows and not others, as once, few, many or a class when expanded.

NA | TRBJ1-5 | TRBV19 | NA | TGTGCCAGTAGTCAAGGGGGTAATAGCAATCAGCCCCAGCATTTT | CASSQGGNSNQPQHF
NA | TRBJ2-5 | TRBV11-3 | NA | TGTGCCAGCAGCATACTATCGACAGGACAAGAGACCCAGTACTTC | CASSILSTGQETQYF
NA | TRBJ1-2 | TRBV18 | NA | TGTGCCAGCTCGTTGGTCAGGGAGAGCTACACCTTC | CASSLVRESYTF
TRBD1 | TRBJ2-1 | TRBV28 | NA | TGTGCCAGCACTGAATCAGGGGGCAATGAGCAGTTCTTC | CASTESGGNEQFF
NA | TRBJ2-2 | TRBV6-1 | many | TGTGCCAGTCGAACACAGGGTTTGGCGAACACCGGGGAGCTGTTTTTT | CASRTQGLANTGELFF
NA | TRBJ2-7 | TRBV6-6 | NA | TGTGCCAGCAGTTACCCGAACAAACAAACCTACGAGCAGTACTTC | CASSYPNKQTYEQYF
TRBD2 | TRBJ2-7 | TRBV20-1 | NA | TGCAGTGCTAGAGCCCCGGGACTACCTCCCTACGAGCAGTACTTC | CSARAPGLPPYEQYF
TRBD1 | TRBJ1-5 | TRBV18 | few | TGTGCCAGCTCGGGTACAGGGGTTGGTCAGCCCCAGCATTTT | CASSGTGVGQPQHF
NA | TRBJ2-7 | TRBV27 | few | TGTGCCAGCAGGAGGGGAGTTCTTGGGGAGCAGTACTTC | CASRRGVLGEQYF
NA | TRBJ1-1 | TRBV29-1 | many | TGCAGCGTTGCAGATTTCAACACTGAAGCTTTCTTT | CSVADFNTEAFF
TRBD1 | TRBJ1-5 | TRBV2 | few | TGTGCCAGCAGTTTAAGACAGGGAATGGGGGATCAGCCCCAGCATTTT | CASSLRQGMGDQPQHF
NA | TRBJ2-7 | TRBV30 | NA | TGTGCCTGGAGAGCCCTCGGGCCGGCGCACGAGCAGTACTTC | CAWRALGPAHEQYF
NA | TRBJ2-7 | TRBV6-5 | few | TGTGCCAGCAGTTACTCACCCAGGTTAGCCTACGAGCAGTACTTC | CASSYSPRLAYEQYF
TRBD2 | TRBJ2-1 | TRBV28 | few | TGTGCCAGCAGTCCCCTATTAGGAGCGGGAGGGTTCCCGAATGAGCAGTTCTTC | CASSPLLGAGGFPNEQFF
NA | TRBJ1-6 | TRBV7-9 | NA | TGTGCCAGCAGCCGGGACACCAACTATAATTCACCCCTCCACTTT | CASSRDTNYNSPLHF
NA | TRBJ2-7 | TRBV28 | few | TGTGCCAGCAGTTTTCAGAGAGGGCCCCCCTACGAGCAGTACTTC | CASSFQRGPPYEQYF
NA | TRBJ2-1 | TRBV28 | NA | TGTGCCAGCGGGTATCTTCACAATGAGCAGTTCTTC | CASGYLHNEQFF
TRBD2 | TRBJ2-1 | TRBV28 | NA | TGTGCCAGCACCCCGGCGGGACTAGCGGGAGTCGTTGAGCAGTTCTTC | CASTPAGLAGVVEQFF
NA | TRBJ2-3 | TRBV10-3 | NA | TGTGCCATCAGTGAGTCAGGGATCACAGATACGCAGTATTTT | CAISESGITDTQYF
TRBD1 | TRBJ2-2 | TRBV6-5 | few | TGTGCCAGCAGTAAGACCGGGACAGGGGTCACCGGGGAGCTGTTTTTT | CASSKTGTGVTGELFF
NA | TRBJ1-2 | TRBV12-3/TRBV12-4 | many | TGTGCCAGCAGCCTTTCCCGAGGAGGCTACACCTTC | CASSLSRGGYTF
NA | TRBJ1-4 | TRBV28 | few | TGTGCCAGCAGTTTTGGGGGTGTAGATGAAAAACTGTTTTTT | CASSFGGVDEKLFF
TRBD1 | TRBJ2-3 | TRBV5-1 | NA | TGCGCCAGCAGCTCGAACCCAAGGACAGGGGGCGCAGATACGCAGTATTTT | CASSSNPRTGGADTQYF
NA | TRBJ2-3 | TRBV30 | NA | TGTGCCTGGGGAAGCCGCACAGATACGCAGTATTTT | CAWGSRTDTQYF
NA | TRBJ1-5 | TRBV5-1 | NA | TGCGCCAGCAGCCCCCAGGCGGGGGCGGAACAGCCCCAGCATTTT | CASSPQAGAEQPQHF
NA | TRBJ2-3 | TRBV29-1 | many | TGCAGCGTTGAAGTTAACTCGGATACGCAGTATTTT | CSVEVNSDTQYF
NA | TRBJ1-3 | TRBV3-1 | NA | TGTGCCAGCAGTACAGCCGCGGCTGGAAACACCATATATTTT | CASSTAAAGNTIYF
NA | TRBJ1-1 | TRBV5-6 | few | TGTGCCAGCAGCTTGGTGCTGGCGATGAACACTGAAGCTTTCTTT | CASSLVLAMNTEAFF
TRBD1 | TRBJ2-5 | TRBV20-1 | few | TGCAGTGCTAGAGACGAGGGGGCCAACTCGTACACCCAGTACTTC | CSARDEGANSYTQYF
TRBD1 | TRBJ1-5 | TRBV6-6 | NA | TGTGCCAGCAGCTCAGGGGGCAGAAGCAATCAGCCCCAGCATTTT | CASSSGGRSNQPQHF
NA | TRBJ2-1 | TRBV14 | many | TGTGCCACCGCGGGGTCAAACAGGGTCGCAAATGAGCAGTTCTTC | CATAGSNRVANEQFF
TRBD2 | TRBJ2-5 | TRBV5-1 | few | TGCGCCAGCAGCTTGTCGTTCGGGGAGGGGGAGACCCAGTACTTC | CASSLSFGEGETQYF
TRBD1 | TRBJ1-4 | TRBV29-1 | many | TGCAGCGTTGTGACAGGGCGAACTAATGAAAAACTGTTTTTT | CSVVTGRTNEKLFF
NA | TRBJ1-3 | TRBV18 | NA | TGTGCCAGCTCACCGTTTGGGGTAGCCGGAAACACCATATATTTT | CASSPFGVAGNTIYF
NA | TRBJ2-7 | TRBV11-2 | many | TGTGCCAGCAGCCCAGTTAGGGGGGGCAAATCCCTCTACGAGCAGTACTTC | CASSPVRGGKSLYEQYF